The sequence of this T cell receptor (beta chain) was determined in a study of cytomegalovirus exposure and HLA in healthy donors. Study information: Earlier results showed roughly 120 million unique TCR beta sequences derived from roughly 190 million T cells. Study-level points and caveats: Near-uniform donor sequencing depth was presumed by presence/absence analyses. 150 to 200 TCR beta chains were listed as cytomegalovirus-associated. Most TCR sequences were rare, but some public TCRs occurred in many donors.

Germline assignment: CDR1 SGHRS and CDR2 YFSETQ. This CDR3 contains 14 residues. The V end lost 4 bases, the J end lost 2 bases, and 12 bases lay between the germline ends. As for this clone: Antigen specificity is unknown.

PCR used 60 Vbeta primers and 13 Jbeta primers. Profiling relied on immunoSEQ multiplex PCR, and the TCRdb table lists in-frame clones only, not all of them. The sample carries under 200,000 clones, 75% recorded once. This TCR was recovered from a woman between 50 and 59 years old in good health and CMV-seropositive. V usage is TRBV5-1 and J usage is TRBJ1-1; D is unresolved. The source material was PBMCs. The CDR3: CASSGGSVNTEAFF. CDR3 bases: TGCGCCAGCAGCGGAGGGTCGGTTAACACTGAAGCTTTCTTT.